Listed below are T cell receptor beta chains from one sample, sequenced in a study of Tregs in tolerant kidney transplant recipients. The protocol was immunoSEQ multiplex PCR, while the TCRdb copy is restricted to in-frame clones and leaves out a portion. The sample has under 85,000 clones, about 89% seen once. The starting material was CD4+ T cells from blood, obtained before the transplant. Every receptor here comes from a human donor who received a combined kidney and bone marrow transplant. Both conserved end residues are part of each CDR3. Each record gives: D gene, J gene, clone size, V gene, CDR3 protein, CDR3 DNA. A D gene is named only where the DNA matches it firmly. Size is stated for part of the rows, as once, few or many counts, or as a class when the clone is expanded.

>TRBD1|TRBJ1-5|-|TRBV5-6
CASSIDREDVSNQPQHF
TGTGCCAGCAGCATTGACAGGGAAGATGTGAGCAATCAGCCCCAGCATTTT
>-|TRBJ1-3|-|TRBV5-1
CASSPVGVGNTIYF
TGCGCCAGCAGCCCGGTAGGGGTAGGAAACACCATATATTTT
>TRBD2|TRBJ2-7|-|TRBV6-5
CASRRLAGVYEQYF
TGTGCCAGCAGACGACTAGCGGGAGTCTACGAGCAGTACTTC
>TRBD1|TRBJ1-3|-|TRBV29-1
CSVSGQGNGNTIYF
TGCAGCGTTTCGGGACAGGGGAACGGAAACACCATATATTTT
>TRBD1|TRBJ1-5|few|TRBV19
CASSIQGGQPQHF
TGTGCCAGTAGTATTCAGGGGGGACAGCCCCAGCATTTT
>-|TRBJ2-3|-|TRBV9
CASSVGGRTTDTQYF
TGTGCCAGCAGCGTAGGAGGAAGAACAACAGATACGCAGTATTTT
>TRBD1|TRBJ1-2|medium-sized|TRBV12-5
CASGRQGYGYTF
TGTGCTAGTGGACGACAGGGATATGGCTACACCTTC
>-|TRBJ1-5|-|TRBV30
CAWSPGLYVSNQPQHF
TGTGCCTGGAGTCCAGGACTTTACGTCAGCAATCAGCCCCAGCATTTT
>-|TRBJ1-5|-|TRBV27
CASSSGAHGIYSNQPQHF
TGTGCCAGCAGTTCGGGCGCACACGGGATCTATAGCAATCAGCCCCAGCATTTT
>-|TRBJ1-2|-|TRBV19
CASSALATVNYGYTF
TGTGCCAGTAGTGCATTAGCGACGGTGAACTATGGCTACACCTTC
>-|TRBJ2-1|-|TRBV28
CASSFGNRGEQFF
TGTGCCAGCAGTTTCGGGAATCGCGGTGAGCAGTTCTTC
>TRBD1|TRBJ2-7|-|TRBV19
CASSIEGGTGSYEQYF
TGTGCCAGTAGTATAGAAGGGGGGACAGGTTCCTACGAGCAGTACTTC
>-|TRBJ2-3|-|TRBV5-1
CASSLGGTDTQYF
TGCGCCAGCAGCTTAGGGGGCACAGATACGCAGTATTTT
>-|TRBJ2-7|-|TRBV7-2
CASSLFSPGVEQYF
TGTGCCAGCAGCTTATTCTCTCCGGGGGTTGAGCAGTACTTC
>-|TRBJ1-5|-|TRBV25-1
CASGAGMGNQPQHF
TGTGCCAGCGGTGCGGGGATGGGCAATCAGCCCCAGCATTTT
>-|TRBJ2-7|-|TRBV18
CASSPNYEQYF
TGTGCCAGCTCCCCCAACTACGAGCAGTACTTC
>-|TRBJ1-5|-|TRBV15
CATSRESAGNNQPQHF
TGTGCCACCAGCAGAGAGTCCGCAGGGAACAATCAGCCCCAGCATTTT
>-|TRBJ2-3|-|TRBV7-3
CASSSTGDTQYF
TGTGCCAGCAGCTCCACCGGAGATACGCAGTATTTT
>TRBD1|TRBJ1-2|-|TRBV5-4
CASSSGQGNYGYTF
TGTGCCAGCAGCTCGGGACAGGGGAACTATGGCTACACCTTC
>TRBD2|TRBJ2-6|-|TRBV7-2
CASSLALAGVAGANVLTF
TGTGCCAGCAGCTTAGCCCTAGCGGGAGTTGCTGGGGCCAACGTCCTGACTTTC
>TRBD1|TRBJ2-1|-|TRBV9
CASSVSTGDNEQFF
TGTGCCAGCAGCGTTTCCACAGGGGACAATGAGCAGTTCTTC
>TRBD2|TRBJ2-3|-|TRBV5-1
CASRGGLALDTQYF
TGCGCCAGCAGGGGGGGACTAGCTCTTGATACGCAGTATTTT
>-|TRBJ1-5|-|TRBV30
CAWSGTEGNQPQHF
TGTGCCTGGAGTGGGACAGAAGGCAATCAGCCCCAGCATTTT
>-|TRBJ2-4|-|TRBV29-1
CSVEVAVAKNIQYF
TGCAGCGTTGAGGTAGCGGTAGCCAAAAACATTCAGTACTTC
>-|TRBJ2-1|once|TRBV6-5
CASKDSSRNEQFF
TGTGCCAGCAAGGATAGCTCGAGAAATGAGCAGTTCTTC
>-|TRBJ2-7|-|TRBV27
CASSLLVQGGEQYF
TGTGCCAGCAGTTTATTAGTCCAGGGCGGAGAGCAGTACTTC
>TRBD1|TRBJ1-4|-|TRBV7-9
CASSLAYRGGEKLFF
TGTGCCAGCAGCTTAGCTTACAGGGGGGGAGAAAAACTGTTTTTT
>TRBD1|TRBJ1-4|-|TRBV5-6
CASSFGTNRGLEKLFF
TGTGCCAGCAGCTTTGGAACGAACAGGGGGCTTGAAAAACTGTTTTTT
>TRBD2|TRBJ2-5|-|TRBV28
CASSHTSGVRETQYF
TGTGCCAGCAGCCATACTAGCGGGGTCCGCGAGACCCAGTACTTC
>TRBD2|TRBJ2-3|-|TRBV27
CASSVLAGGIARDTQYF
TGTGCCAGCAGTGTCCTAGCGGGAGGAATCGCCAGGGATACGCAGTATTTT
>-|TRBJ1-1|-|TRBV27
CASSLSRGNTEAFF
TGTGCCAGCAGTCTATCCAGGGGGAACACTGAAGCTTTCTTT
>-|TRBJ2-5|-|TRBV30
CAWSGGADQETQYF
TGTGCCTGGAGCGGTGGGGCAGACCAAGAGACCCAGTACTTC
>TRBD1|TRBJ1-4|-|TRBV2
CASSEYRGEKLFF
TGTGCCAGCAGTGAATACAGGGGTGAAAAACTGTTTTTT
>TRBD2|TRBJ2-1|-|TRBV28
CASSLQSSGSNNEQFF
TGTGCCAGCAGTTTACAATCTAGCGGGAGTAACAATGAGCAGTTCTTC
>-|TRBJ2-7|-|TRBV18
CASSTGAGTIYEQYF
TGTGCCAGCTCAACCGGGGCCGGGACAATCTACGAGCAGTACTTC
>-|TRBJ2-2|-|TRBV2
CASRVAAITGELFF
TGTGCCAGCCGAGTTGCGGCAATCACCGGGGAGCTGTTTTTT
>-|TRBJ1-4|-|TRBV27
CASSPREGEKLFF
TGTGCCAGCAGTCCCCGGGAGGGTGAAAAACTGTTTTTT
>TRBD1|TRBJ1-5|-|TRBV2
CASSARQGQINQPQHF
TGTGCCAGCAGCGCGAGACAGGGACAAATCAATCAGCCCCAGCATTTT
>-|TRBJ2-2|-|TRBV6-1
CASSARNTGELFF
TGTGCCAGCAGTGCTAGAAACACCGGGGAGCTGTTTTTT
>TRBD2|TRBJ2-2|-|TRBV18
CASSQTSDTGELFF
TGTGCCAGCTCACAAACTAGCGACACCGGGGAGCTGTTTTTT
>TRBD2|TRBJ2-1|-|TRBV5-1
CASSVTSGSGDEQFF
TGCGCCAGCAGCGTGACTAGCGGGAGTGGGGATGAGCAGTTCTTC